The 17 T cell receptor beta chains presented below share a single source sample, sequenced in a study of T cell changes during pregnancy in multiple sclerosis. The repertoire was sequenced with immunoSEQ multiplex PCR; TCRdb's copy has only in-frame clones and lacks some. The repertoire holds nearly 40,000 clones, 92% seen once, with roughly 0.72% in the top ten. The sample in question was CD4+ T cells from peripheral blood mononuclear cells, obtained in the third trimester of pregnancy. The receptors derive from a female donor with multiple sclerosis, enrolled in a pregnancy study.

CDR3 residues: CASSQVTPRGEGYGYTF. CDR3 DNA: TGTGCCAGCAGCCAAGTTACCCCCCGGGGAGAGGGCTATGGCTACACCTTC. The chain recombines TRBV14 with TRBJ1-2; D unresolved. Germline CDR1 is SGHDN and CDR2 is FVKESK. The CDR3 is 17 residues long. V lost 1 base to trimming and J lost 4 bases, with 19 bases between them.

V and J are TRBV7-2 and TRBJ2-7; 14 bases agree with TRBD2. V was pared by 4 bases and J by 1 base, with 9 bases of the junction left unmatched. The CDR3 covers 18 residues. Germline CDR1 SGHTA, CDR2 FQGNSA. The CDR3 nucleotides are TGTGCCAGCAGCTCGGGACTAGCGGGAGCGGGGAGGTCCTACGAGCAGTACTTC. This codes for CASSSGLAGAGRSYEQYF. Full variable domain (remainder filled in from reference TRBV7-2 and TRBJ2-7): GAGVSQSPSNKVTEKGKDVELRCDPISGHTALYWYRQSLGQGLEFLIYFQGNSAPDKSGLPSDRFSAERTGGSVSTLTIQRTQQEDSAVYLCASSSGLAGAGRSYEQYFGPGTRLTVT.

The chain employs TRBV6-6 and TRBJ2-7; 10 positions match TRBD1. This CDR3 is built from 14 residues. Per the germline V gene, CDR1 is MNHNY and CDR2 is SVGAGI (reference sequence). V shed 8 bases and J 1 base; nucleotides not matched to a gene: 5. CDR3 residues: CASLGQGESYEQYF. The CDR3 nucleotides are TGTGCCAGCCTCGGACAGGGGGAATCCTACGAGCAGTACTTC.

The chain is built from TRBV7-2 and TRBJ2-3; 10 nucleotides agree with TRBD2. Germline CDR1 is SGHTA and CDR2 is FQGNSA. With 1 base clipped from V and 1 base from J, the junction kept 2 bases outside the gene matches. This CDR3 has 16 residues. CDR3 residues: CASSLGLAGGTDTQYF. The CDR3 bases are TGTGCCAGCAGCTTAGGTCTAGCGGGGGGCACAGATACGCAGTATTTT.

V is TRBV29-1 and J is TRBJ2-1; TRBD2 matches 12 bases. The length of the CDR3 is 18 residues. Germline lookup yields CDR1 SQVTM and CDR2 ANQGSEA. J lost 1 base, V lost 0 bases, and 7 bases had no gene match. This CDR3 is CSVEELASGRGSYNEQFF. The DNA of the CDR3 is TGCAGCGTTGAAGAGCTCGCTAGCGGGAGGGGGTCCTACAATGAGCAGTTCTTC.

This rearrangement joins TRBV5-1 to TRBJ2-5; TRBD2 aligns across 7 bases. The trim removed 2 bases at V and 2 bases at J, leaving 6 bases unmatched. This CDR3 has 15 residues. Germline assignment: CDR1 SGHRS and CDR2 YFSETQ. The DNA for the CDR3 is TGCGCCAGCAGCTTAACTAGCGCTTCACAAGAGACCCAGTACTTC. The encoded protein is CASSLTSASQETQYF.

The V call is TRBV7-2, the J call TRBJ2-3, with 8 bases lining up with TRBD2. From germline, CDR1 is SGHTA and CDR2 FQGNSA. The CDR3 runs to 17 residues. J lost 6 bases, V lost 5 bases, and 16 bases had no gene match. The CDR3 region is CASSKGVGVTGGDTQYF. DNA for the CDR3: TGTGCCAGCAGCAAGGGGGTAGGGGTCACGGGAGGGGATACGCAGTATTTT.

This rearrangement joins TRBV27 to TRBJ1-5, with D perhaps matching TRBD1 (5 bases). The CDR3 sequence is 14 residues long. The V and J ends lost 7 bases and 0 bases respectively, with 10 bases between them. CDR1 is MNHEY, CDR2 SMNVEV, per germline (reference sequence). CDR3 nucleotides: TGTGCCAGCAAACAGGAGTATAGCAATCAGCCCCAGCATTTT. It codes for CASKQEYSNQPQHF.

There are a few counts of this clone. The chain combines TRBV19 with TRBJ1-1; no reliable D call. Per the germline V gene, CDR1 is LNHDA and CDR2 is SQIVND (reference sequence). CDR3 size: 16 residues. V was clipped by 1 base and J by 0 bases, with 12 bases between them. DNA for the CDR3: TGTGCCAGTAGTATAGGCGTACTACTAATGAACACTGAAGCTTTCTTT. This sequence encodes CASSIGVLLMNTEAFF.

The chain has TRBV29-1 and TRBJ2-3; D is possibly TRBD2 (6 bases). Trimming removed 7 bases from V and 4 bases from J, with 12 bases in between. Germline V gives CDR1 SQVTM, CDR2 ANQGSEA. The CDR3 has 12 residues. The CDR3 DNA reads TGCAGCGGCCTAGGCGGGGCAGATACGCAGTATTTT. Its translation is CSGLGGADTQYF.

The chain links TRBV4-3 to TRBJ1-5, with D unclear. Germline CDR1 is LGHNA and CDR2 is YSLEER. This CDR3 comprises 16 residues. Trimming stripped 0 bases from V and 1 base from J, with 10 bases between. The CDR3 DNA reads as TGCGCCAGCAGCCAAGATGGTCCGCGGAGCAATCAGCCCCAGCATTTT. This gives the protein CASSQDGPRSNQPQHF.

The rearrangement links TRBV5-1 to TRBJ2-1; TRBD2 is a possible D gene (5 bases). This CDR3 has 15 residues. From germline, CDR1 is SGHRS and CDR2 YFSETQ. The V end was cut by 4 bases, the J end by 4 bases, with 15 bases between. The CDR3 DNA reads TGCGCCAGCAGCCTCACTAGTTTTGGGTACAATGAGCAGTTCTTC. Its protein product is CASSLTSFGYNEQFF.

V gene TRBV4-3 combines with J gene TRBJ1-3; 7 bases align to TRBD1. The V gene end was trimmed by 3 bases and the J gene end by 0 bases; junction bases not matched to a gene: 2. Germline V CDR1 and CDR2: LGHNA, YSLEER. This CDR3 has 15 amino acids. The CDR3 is CASSHDRDSGNTIYF. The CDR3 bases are TGCGCCAGCAGCCACGACAGGGACTCTGGAAACACCATATATTTT.

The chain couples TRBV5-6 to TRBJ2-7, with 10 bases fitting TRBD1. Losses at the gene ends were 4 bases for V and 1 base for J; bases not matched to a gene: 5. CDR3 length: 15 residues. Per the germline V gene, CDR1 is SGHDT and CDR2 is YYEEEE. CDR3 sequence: CASSLQGQGSYEQYF. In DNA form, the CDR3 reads TGTGCCAGCAGCCTGCAGGGACAGGGGTCCTACGAGCAGTACTTC.

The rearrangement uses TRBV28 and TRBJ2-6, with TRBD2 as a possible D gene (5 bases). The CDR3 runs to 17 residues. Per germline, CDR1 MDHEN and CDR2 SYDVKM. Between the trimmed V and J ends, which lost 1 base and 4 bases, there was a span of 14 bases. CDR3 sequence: CASSLLSGMSGANVLTF. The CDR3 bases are TGTGCCAGCAGTTTATTATCCGGGATGTCAGGGGCCAACGTCCTGACTTTC.

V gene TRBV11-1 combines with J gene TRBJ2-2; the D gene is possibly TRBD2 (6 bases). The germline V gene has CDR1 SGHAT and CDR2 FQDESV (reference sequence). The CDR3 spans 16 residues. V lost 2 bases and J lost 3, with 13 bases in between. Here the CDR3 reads CASSLFGGLDTGELFF. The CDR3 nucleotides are TGTGCCAGCAGCTTATTTGGGGGGTTGGACACCGGGGAGCTGTTTTTT.

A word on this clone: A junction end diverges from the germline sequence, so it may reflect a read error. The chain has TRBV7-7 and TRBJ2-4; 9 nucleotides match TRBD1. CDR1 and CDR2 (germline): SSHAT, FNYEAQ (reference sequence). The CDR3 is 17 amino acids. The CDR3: CASSPWTINRGQDIQYF. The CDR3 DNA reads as TGTGCTAGCAGCCCGTGGACGATAAACAGGGGGCAGGACATTCAGTACTTC.